The clone carrying this T cell receptor beta chain was detected a few times. Antigen: not known. Amplified TCR beta CDR3 regions came from RNA transcripts. With the HTBI primer set, the TCR CDR3 went through a first round of RT-PCR. Each CDR3 protein is one row after TCRdb ran MiXCR on the multiplex PCR reads. Among around 720,000 distinct CDR3 sequences, approximately 36% were seen once, and the ten largest hold less than 35%. This entry comes from a study of T cells in Graves' hyperthyroidism and ophthalmopathy. Across the study: Peripheral blood draws took place at initial diagnosis, ahead of any treatment. The study's findings and limits: Median prediction lead before ophthalmopathy onset was roughly 6 months with the model.

The clonotype originates from a woman aged 40 to 55 with Graves' hyperthyroidism. Sequencing input: blood.

The CDR3 spells CASSLAREWAGQKVGSGYTF. In nucleotides, the CDR3 is TGTGCCAGCAGTTTAGCGCGCGAGTGGGCAGGGCAGAAGGTCGGGAGTGGCTACACCTTC. This chain uses TRBV12-3 or TRBV12-4 with TRBJ1-2; D may be TRBD1 (5 bases). The CDR3 is 20 amino acids. The germline V and J ends were trimmed by 0 bases and 7 bases, with 30 bases remaining between them.